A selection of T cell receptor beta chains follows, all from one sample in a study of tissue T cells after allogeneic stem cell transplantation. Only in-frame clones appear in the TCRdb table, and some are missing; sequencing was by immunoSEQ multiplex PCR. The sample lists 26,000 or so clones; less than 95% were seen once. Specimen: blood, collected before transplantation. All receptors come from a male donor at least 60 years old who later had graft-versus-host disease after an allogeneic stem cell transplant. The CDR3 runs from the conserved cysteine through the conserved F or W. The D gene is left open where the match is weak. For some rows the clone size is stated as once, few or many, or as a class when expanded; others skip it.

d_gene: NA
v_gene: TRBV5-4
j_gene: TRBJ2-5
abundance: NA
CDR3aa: CASSLVGPRETQYF
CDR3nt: TGTGCCAGCAGCTTGGTGGGACCCCGGGAGACCCAGTACTTC

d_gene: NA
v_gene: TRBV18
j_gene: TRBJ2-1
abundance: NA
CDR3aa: CASSPRQSIDEQFF
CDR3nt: TGTGCCAGCTCACCACGACAGTCGATCGATGAGCAGTTCTTC

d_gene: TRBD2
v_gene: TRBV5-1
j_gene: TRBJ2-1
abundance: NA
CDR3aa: CASRVGTSGKVYNEQFF
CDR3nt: TGCGCCAGCAGGGTCGGGACTAGCGGGAAGGTTTACAATGAGCAGTTCTTC

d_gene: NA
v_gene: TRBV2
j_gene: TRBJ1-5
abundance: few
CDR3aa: CASSDSSNSNQPQHF
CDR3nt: TGTGCCAGCAGTGATTCCTCGAATAGCAATCAGCCCCAGCATTTT

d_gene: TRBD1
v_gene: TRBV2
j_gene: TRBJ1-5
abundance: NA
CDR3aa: CASKETDRGNQPQHF
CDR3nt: TGTGCCAGCAAGGAGACGGACAGGGGCAATCAGCCCCAGCATTTT

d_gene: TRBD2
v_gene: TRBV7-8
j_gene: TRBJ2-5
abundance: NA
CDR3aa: CASSRDVGLAGRETQYF
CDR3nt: TGTGCCAGCAGCAGAGACGTTGGACTAGCGGGGAGAGAGACCCAGTACTTC

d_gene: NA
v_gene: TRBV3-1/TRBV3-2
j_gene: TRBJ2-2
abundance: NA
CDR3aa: CASSHPAGELFF
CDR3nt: TGTGCCAGCAGCCACCCCGCCGGGGAGCTGTTTTTT

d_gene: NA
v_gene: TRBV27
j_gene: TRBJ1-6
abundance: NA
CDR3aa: CASSLGAWNSPLHF
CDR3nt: TGTGCCAGCAGTTTGGGGGCTTGGAATTCACCCCTCCACTTT

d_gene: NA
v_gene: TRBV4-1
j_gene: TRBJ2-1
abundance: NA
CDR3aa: CASSPRGEAPYNEQFF
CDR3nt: TGCGCCAGCAGCCCTAGGGGGGAGGCCCCATACAATGAGCAGTTCTTC

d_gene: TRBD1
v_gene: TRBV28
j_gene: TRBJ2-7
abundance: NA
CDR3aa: CASSLQQGALYEQYF
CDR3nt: TGTGCCAGCAGTTTACAACAGGGGGCGCTGTACGAGCAGTACTTC

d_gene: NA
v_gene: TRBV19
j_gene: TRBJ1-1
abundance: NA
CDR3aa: CASRWTSVDTEAFF
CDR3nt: TGTGCCAGTAGGTGGACATCGGTGGACACTGAAGCTTTCTTT

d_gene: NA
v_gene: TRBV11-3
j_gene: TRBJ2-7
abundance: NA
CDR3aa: CASSLGGDFYEQYF
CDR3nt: TGTGCCAGCAGCTTAGGTGGCGACTTCTACGAGCAGTACTTC

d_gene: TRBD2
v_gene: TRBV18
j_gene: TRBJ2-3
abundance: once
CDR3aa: CASSPIRASGGTDTQYF
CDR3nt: TGTGCCAGCTCACCAATAAGGGCTAGCGGGGGTACAGATACGCAGTATTTT

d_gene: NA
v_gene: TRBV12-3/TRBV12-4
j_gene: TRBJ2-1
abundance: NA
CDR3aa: CASSPGNEQFF
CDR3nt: TGTGCCAGCAGCCCTGGGAATGAGCAGTTCTTC

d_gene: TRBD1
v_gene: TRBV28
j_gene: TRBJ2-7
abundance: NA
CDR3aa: CASSFSGGRRSYEQYF
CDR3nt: TGTGCCAGCAGTTTTTCAGGGGGCCGCCGCTCCTACGAGCAGTACTTC

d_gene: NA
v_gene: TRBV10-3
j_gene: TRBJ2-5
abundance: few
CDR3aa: CAIGGGETQYF
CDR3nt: TGTGCCATCGGAGGGGGTGAGACCCAGTACTTC

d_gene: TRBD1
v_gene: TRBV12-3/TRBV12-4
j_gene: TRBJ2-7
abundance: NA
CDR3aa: CASSRDSYEQYF
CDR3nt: TGTGCCAGCAGCCGGGACAGCTACGAGCAGTACTTC

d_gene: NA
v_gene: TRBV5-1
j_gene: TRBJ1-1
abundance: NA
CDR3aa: CASSLGGSRTEAFF
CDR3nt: TGCGCCAGCAGCTTGGGCGGGTCAAGAACTGAAGCTTTCTTT

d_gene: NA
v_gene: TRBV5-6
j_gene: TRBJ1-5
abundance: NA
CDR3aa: CASSLEGSAGQPQHF
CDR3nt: TGTGCCAGCAGCTTGGAGGGGTCAGCAGGACAGCCCCAGCATTTT

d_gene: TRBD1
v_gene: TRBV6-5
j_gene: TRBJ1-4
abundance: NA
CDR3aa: CASSSRDRGNEKLFF
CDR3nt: TGTGCCAGCAGTAGCCGGGACAGGGGTAATGAAAAACTGTTTTTT